Each of the 7 T cell receptor beta chains below was sequenced from the same sample in a study of metastatic and nonmetastatic thyroid tumors. Thyroid surgery was preceded by no treatment in any patient. TCRdb reprocessed the PCR reads via MiXCR. Of about 93,000 clones in the sample, about an eighth are singletons; the top ten hold about 11%. Sequencing used blood. The receptors here all came from a female donor with papillary thyroid cancer or a benign thyroid nodule (not recorded which). Some clones in this sample may be carry-over from other donors' samples.

The sample holds many counts of this clone. V usage is TRBV7-7 and J usage is TRBJ2-1; 14 positions agree with TRBD2. CDR1 and CDR2 from the germline V gene are SSHAT and FNYEAQ (reference sequence). CDR3 length equals 20 residues. J gave up 0 bases and V 4 bases, and 11 bases lay outside the gene matches. CDR3 sequence reads: CASSSSTSGRAGSSYNEQFF. The CDR3 DNA reads TGTGCCAGCAGCTCGTCGACTAGCGGGAGGGCCGGCAGCTCCTACAATGAGCAGTTCTTC.

This clone was observed a few times. This may be a read error, as it is one base from a much larger clone. The DNA of the CDR3 is TGTGCCACCAGTGATCCGGGACAGGGGGGCCGAAAGTGCCACGAGCAGTACTTC. Its protein is CATSDPGQGGRKCHEQYF. The V and J genes are TRBV24-1 and TRBJ2-7, with 11 positions matching TRBD1. With 3 bases clipped from V and 5 bases from J, the junction kept 14 bases outside the gene matches. The germline V gene has CDR1 KGHDR and CDR2 SFDVKD. The CDR3 is 18 amino acids.

Notes on this clone: A read error may explain this, as a much larger clone is one base away. The chain is built from TRBV2 and TRBJ2-1; TRBD2 aligns across 9 bases. The V segment lost 11 bases and the J segment 7 bases; nucleotides outside the gene matches: 12. There are 14 residues in the CDR3. The germline gives CDR1 SNHLY, CDR2 FYNNEI. This CDR3 reads CASATGLASNEQFF. The DNA for the CDR3 is TGTGCCTCTGCCACAGGACTAGCGTCAAATGAGCAGTTCTTC.

This clone was recorded many times. The rearrangement joins TRBV3-1 to TRBJ1-1; D perhaps matches TRBD1 (5 bases). Germline V gives CDR1 LGHDT, CDR2 YNNKEL (reference sequence). Trimming took off 4 bases at V and 1 base at J, with 16 bases between the two ends. The CDR3 is 16 residues long. The CDR3 DNA is TGTGCCAGCAGCCGTTATTCTGGGACCGAGAACACTGAAGCTTTCTTT. Translation gives CASSRYSGTENTEAFF. Looking up the rest from reference TRBV3-1 and TRBJ1-1 gives the full variable domain: DTAVSQTPKYLVTQMGNDKSIKCEQNLGHDTMYWYKQDSKKFLKIMFSYNNKELIINETVPNRFSPKSPDKAHLNLHINSLELGDSAVYFCASSRYSGTENTEAFFGQGTRLTVV.

Ten or more counts support this clone. V usage is TRBV3-1 and J usage is TRBJ1-1; 9 positions match TRBD1. This CDR3 region has 15 residues. J lost 3 bases, V lost 4 bases, and 6 bases had no gene match. CDR1 is LGHDT and CDR2 is YNNKEL in the germline V gene (reference sequence). The chain's CDR3 is CASSLEGQGHTEAFF. CDR3 sequence (DNA): TGTGCCAGCAGCCTCGAGGGACAGGGCCACACTGAAGCTTTCTTT.

This clone appeared many times. Here the CDR3 reads CASSTGQNYGYTF. The CDR3 coding sequence is TGCGCCAGCTCTACCGGGCAGAACTATGGCTACACCTTC. The V gene is TRBV5-1, the J gene TRBJ1-2; D is uncertain. This CDR3 has 13 amino acids. V lost 7 bases and J 2 bases, leaving 12 bases between the germline ends. Germline CDR1 is SGHRS and CDR2 is YFSETQ.

This clone occurred a few times. The rearrangement links TRBV7-2 to TRBJ2-1; no reliable D call. V lost 4 bases, J lost 2 bases, and 9 bases lay in between. The CDR3 extends over 14 amino acids. CDR1 is SGHTA, CDR2 FQGNSA, per germline. CDR3 residues: CASSYQPPYNEQFF. The CDR3 DNA reads TGTGCCAGCAGCTACCAACCCCCCTACAATGAGCAGTTCTTC.